The sequence of this T cell receptor beta chain was determined in a study of human T cells and chemical hapten exposure. Findings and limits, study-wide: TCRs at high frequency, those above 1 in 1000, did not change with DPC sensitization.

Study processing details: Ranging from roughly 20,000 to 750,000, TCR counts per sample had a median value of around 100,000. TCRdb re-analysed the RACE reads in MiXCR, keeping a single row per CDR3 protein. The V and J calls and clone size come from TCRdb's table, not from the authors' own analysis. The table lists around 120,000 distinct CDR3 sequences, roughly 13% of them singletons. Only a few counts were recorded for this clonotype. Its matching antigen is unknown. As for time point: pre-sensitization, week 0. Described treatment: therapeutic diphenylcyclopropenone sensitization with weekly scalp DPC. Germline loops: CDR1 SGHVS, CDR2 FNYEAQ. Trimming took off 4 bases at V and 2 bases at J, with 13 bases between the two ends. This CDR3 comprises 15 residues.

This clonotype originated in a woman aged 18-29 years with alopecia areata. Some clones in this sample may be carry-over from other donors' samples. The rearrangement links TRBV7-6 to TRBJ2-3; tentative D call: TRBD1 (6 bases). Sample: whole blood, taken in connection with sensitization to the hapten diphenylcyclopropenone (DPC). The CDR3 is CASSSDRFPTDTQYF. The CDR3 DNA reads TGTGCCAGCAGCTCCGACAGGTTCCCCACAGATACGCAGTATTTT.